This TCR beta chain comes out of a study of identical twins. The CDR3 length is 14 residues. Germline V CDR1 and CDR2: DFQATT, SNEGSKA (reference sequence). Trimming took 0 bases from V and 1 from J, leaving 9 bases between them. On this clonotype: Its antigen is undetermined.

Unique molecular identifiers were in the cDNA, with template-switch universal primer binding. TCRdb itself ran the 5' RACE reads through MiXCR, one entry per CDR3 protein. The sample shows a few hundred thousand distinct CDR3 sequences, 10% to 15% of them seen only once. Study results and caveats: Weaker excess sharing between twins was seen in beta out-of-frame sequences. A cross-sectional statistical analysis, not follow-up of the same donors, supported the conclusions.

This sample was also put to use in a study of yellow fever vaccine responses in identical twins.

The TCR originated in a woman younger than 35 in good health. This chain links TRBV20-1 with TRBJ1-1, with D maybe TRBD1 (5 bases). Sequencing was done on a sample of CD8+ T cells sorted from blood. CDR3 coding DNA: TGCAGTGCTAGAGATCTGGGGGAGAACACTGAAGCTTTCTTT. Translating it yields CSARDLGENTEAFF.